Included here is one T cell receptor (beta chain) sequence, with context. This entry comes from a study of blood T cell repertoires in COVID-19. Germline lookup yields CDR1 KGHSH and CDR2 LQKENI. This CDR3 has 15 residues. The V gene lost 2 bases and the J gene lost 3 bases, with 11 bases spanning the gap. Sequenced by immunoSEQ multiplex PCR; TCRdb stores in-frame clones only, minus some. This table has 150,000 to 180,000 clones, about 85% appearing once. The source material was peripheral blood. The chain employs TRBV18 and TRBJ1-5, with a possible D match to TRBD1 (5 bases). The receptor comes from a man in his 60s with COVID-19, enrolled during active disease. The CDR3 DNA is TGTGCCAGCTCACCAGGGGCGGGGACCAATCAGCCCCAGCATTTT. It codes for CASSPGAGTNQPQHF.